This TCR beta chain came from a study of regulatory T cells in long-lasting Graves disease. Study overall: Antithyroid drug intake by newly diagnosed Graves' patients had lasted under 3 months. Study results and limitations: Researchers examined only peripheral blood and not thyroid tissue.

This clonotype was observed at least ten times. As yet, its antigen is unknown. iRepertoire HTBI primers and Arm-PCR of CDR3 regions built TCR beta libraries. One entry per CDR3 protein results from TCRdb running MiXCR on the multiplex PCR reads. The repertoire has 350,000 to 450,000 distinct CDR3 sequences, 12% of them found once; the top ten carry 15% to 20%. Described time point: newly diagnosed GD, antithyroid drugs for less than 3 months. The TCR library was made from RNA that had been extracted from PBMCs in TRIzol. Germline loops: CDR1 MNHEY, CDR2 SVGAGI. Trimming pared 0 bases from V and 6 bases from J, leaving 9 bases between. This CDR3 is built from 14 residues. These same records also appear under a second study, on T cells in Graves' hyperthyroidism and ophthalmopathy. That source reports: Patients aged 18 to 65 with hyperthyroidism were newly diagnosed, with duration under 2 months. Within blood appeared most thyroid clonotypes that had expanded above 0.001.

The chain recombines TRBV6-5 with TRBJ2-1; D unclear. The sample in question was peripheral blood mononuclear cells (PBMCs), obtained at new diagnosis, from a patient treated with antithyroid drugs. The sequence was obtained from a woman in her late teens or twenties with Graves disease. In nucleotides, the CDR3 is TGTGCCAGCAGTTACTCGGTAGGAAGCAATGAGCAGTTCTTC. As protein: CASSYSVGSNEQFF.